This T cell receptor (beta chain) was obtained from a study of T-cell reconstitution after alpha-beta-depleted transplantation in children. Germline V CDR1 and CDR2: MGHRA, YSYEKL. The CDR3 consists of 19 residues. TCRbeta library construction was performed incorporating unique molecular identifiers. TCRdb reanalysed the PCR reads using MiXCR and keeps one entry per CDR3 protein. The sample yields around 360,000 distinct CDR3 sequences, 10% seen once. Notes on this clonotype: The junction differs from germline at one of its ends, possibly a read error.

This clonotype was sampled from a human donor who donated a stem cell graft to a child with acute lymphoblastic leukemia. The chain couples TRBV4-1 to TRBJ2-1; 9 bases match TRBD1. Sequencing used PBMCs from the stem cell graft donor, obtained from the stem cell graft. CDR3 DNA: TGCGCCGGCAGCCGACCGGGACAGGGTCCCTCGTCCTCCTACAATGAGCAGTTCTTC. Amino acids: CAGSRPGQGPSSSYNEQFF.